This entry lists 2 T cell receptor beta chains sequenced from one sample in a study of T cell changes during pregnancy in multiple sclerosis. The repertoire was sequenced with immunoSEQ multiplex PCR; TCRdb's copy has only in-frame clones and lacks some. The table records roughly 45,000 clones, roughly 88% of them present only once. This sample comprised peripheral blood, obtained in the second trimester of pregnancy. These receptors all come from a female donor in good health, enrolled as a control in a pregnancy study.

The chain has TRBV5-6 and TRBJ1-4, with D possibly TRBD1 on 6 matching bases. V was clipped by 0 bases and J by 7 bases, with 10 bases between them. CDR1 and CDR2 from the germline V gene are SGHDT and YYEEEE. This CDR3 has 14 amino acids. The CDR3 DNA reads TGTGCCAGCAGCTTGGCCAGGGGAAGTGAAAAACTGTTTTTT. Its protein product is CASSLARGSEKLFF.

The gene calls are TRBV12-5 and TRBJ1-2; D not certain. This CDR3 is built from 14 residues. Germline V gene sequence: CDR1 LGHNT, CDR2 FRNRAP. V gave up 3 bases and J gave up 8 bases, with 16 bases separating them. The CDR3 DNA reads TGTGCTAGTGGTTTCGCAGGATTCTCATTGGGCTACACCTTC. Protein product: CASGFAGFSLGYTF.